This record covers a single TCR beta chain. The CDR3 is 14 residues long. CDR1 is DFQATT, CDR2 SNEGSKA, per germline (reference sequence). V was clipped by 3 bases and J by 2 bases; unmatched bases: 5. The source of the sample is a study of identical twins. One entry per CDR3 protein results from TCRdb running MiXCR on the 5' RACE reads. The table shows about 530,000 distinct CDR3 sequences, with 20% to 25% occurring only once. Only healthy Caucasians were included as donors. The same sample was also studied in work on yellow fever vaccine responses in identical twins.

Input material: CD4+ T cells sorted from blood. The TCR was taken from a woman younger than 35 in good health. The genes are TRBV20-1 and TRBJ2-3; the match to TRBD1 covers 7 bases. The CDR3 bases are TGCAGTGCTAGTAGGGGGCCATACACAGATACGCAGTATTTT. It is translated as CSASRGPYTDTQYF.